What follows are 20 T cell receptor beta chains derived from one specimen sequenced in a study of cytomegalovirus exposure and HLA in healthy donors. PCR employed 60 Vbeta and 13 Jbeta primers. TCRdb's table, derived via immunoSEQ multiplex PCR, lists solely in-frame clones and lacks some. The table has approximately 200,000 clones, about 79% seen once. The sequenced sample was PBMCs. The receptors here all came from a man younger than 35 in good health and CMV-seronegative.

In DNA, the CDR3 is TGTGCCAGCAGCGCCCCACCAGGAACACACAATGAGCAGTTCTTC. It encodes CASSAPPGTHNEQFF. The J gene is TRBJ2-1, the V gene TRBV9; D not certain. Germline V gives CDR1 SGDLS, CDR2 YYNGEE. The CDR3 covers 15 residues. With 3 bases removed from V and 5 bases from J, the gap between germline ends came to 15 bases.

This clone appeared once. This sequence joins TRBV21-1 and TRBJ1-5. TRBV21-1 is a pseudogene. The CDR3 is made up of 15 amino acids. The CDR3 loop is CASSKGPRRYQPQHF. The CDR3 coding sequence is TGTGCCAGCAGCAAAGGGCCGAGGAGGTATCAGCCCCAGCATTTT.

This sequence joins TRBV7-2 and TRBJ2-5; 7 nucleotides line up with TRBD1. The CDR3 runs 15 residues. Germline V CDR1 and CDR2: SGHTA, FQGNSA. J gave up 4 bases and V 2 bases, and 7 bases lay outside the gene matches. The CDR3 here is CASSLTRTGGETQYF. CDR3 nucleotide sequence: TGTGCCAGCAGCTTAACCCGGACAGGTGGAGAGACCCAGTACTTC.

The chain recombines TRBV7-3 with TRBJ1-3; TRBD1 is a possible D gene (5 bases). This CDR3 has 14 amino acids. CDR1 and CDR2 from the germline V gene are SGHTA and FQGTGA. Trimming stripped 5 bases from V and 0 bases from J, with 8 bases between. CDR3 sequence reads: CASSRGGSGNTIYF. In DNA form, the CDR3 reads TGTGCCAGCAGCAGGGGCGGCTCTGGAAACACCATATATTTT.

The rearrangement uses TRBV4-2 and TRBJ2-7; D perhaps matches TRBD1 (6 bases). CDR1 is LGHNA, CDR2 YNFKEQ, per germline. V shed 0 bases and J shed 2 bases, with 11 bases lying between them. The CDR3 spans 15 residues. CDR3: CASSQDAGAAYEQYF. The DNA for the CDR3 is TGTGCCAGCAGCCAAGATGCAGGGGCCGCCTACGAGCAGTACTTC.

This chain joins TRBV11-2 and TRBJ1-3, with TRBD1 matching over 12 bases. CDR1 and CDR2 (germline): SGHAT, FQNNGV. J lost 2 bases, V lost 3 bases, and 2 bases had no gene match. The CDR3 is made up of 16 amino acids. The CDR3 coding sequence is TGTGCCAGCAGCTTCCGGGACAGGGGGCCTGGAAACACCATATATTTT. As protein: CASSFRDRGPGNTIYF.

The gene calls are TRBV7-6 and TRBJ2-3, with D perhaps TRBD2 (5 bases). The CDR3 covers 15 residues. The V gene's germline CDR1 is SGHVS and CDR2 FNYEAQ. Trimming cost V 1 base and J 4 bases, with 12 bases left between them. For the CDR3, the DNA is TGTGCCAGCAGCTTAGACTGGACTGGGGCAGATACGCAGTATTTT. This encodes CASSLDWTGADTQYF.

This clone showed up just a few times. This sequence joins TRBV30 and TRBJ2-6, with D possibly TRBD1 on 6 matching bases. The CDR3 loop spans 14 amino acids. CDR1 and CDR2 (germline): GTSNPN, SVGIG (reference sequence). Trimming removed 7 bases from V and 0 bases from J, with 10 bases in between. As DNA, the CDR3 is TGTGCCTTCCCACAGGGCTCTGGGGCCAACGTCCTGACTTTC. This sequence encodes CAFPQGSGANVLTF.

The V gene is TRBV14, the J gene TRBJ2-1; the match to TRBD2 covers 7 bases. CDR1 is SGHDN, CDR2 FVKESK, per germline. The length of the CDR3 is 14 residues. V lost 6 bases to trimming and J lost 2 bases; unmatched junction nucleotides: 4. CDR3 residues: CASRRGRAYNEQFF. The CDR3 DNA reads TGTGCCAGCAGAAGAGGGAGGGCCTACAATGAGCAGTTCTTC.

V and J are TRBV7-9 and TRBJ2-1, with TRBD1 identical over 9 bases. The V segment lost 4 bases and the J segment 1 base; nucleotides outside the gene matches: 5. The CDR3 length is 16 residues. Per the germline V gene, CDR1 is SEHNR and CDR2 is FQNEAQ (reference sequence). The CDR3 here is CASSSQGAPSYNEQFF. The DNA of the CDR3 is TGTGCCAGCAGCTCACAGGGGGCACCTTCCTACAATGAGCAGTTCTTC.

V and J are TRBV29-1 and TRBJ1-1; D might be TRBD1 (6 bases). Between the trimmed V and J ends, which lost 4 bases and 0 bases, there was a span of 12 bases. Germline CDR1 is SQVTM and CDR2 is ANQGSEA. CDR3 length: 14 residues. In DNA, the CDR3 is TGCAGCGTTGTCCGTCAGGGGATGAACACTGAAGCTTTCTTT. Its protein is CSVVRQGMNTEAFF. Combining the CDR3 with reference TRBV29-1 and TRBJ1-1 gives the whole variable domain SAVISQKPSRDICQRGTSLTIQCQVDSQVTMMFWYRQQPGQSLTLIATANQGSEATYESGFVIDKFPISRPNLTFSTLTVSNMSPEDSSIYLCSVVRQGMNTEAFFGQGTRLTVV.

The V call is TRBV6-6, the J call TRBJ1-2, with 7 bases identical to TRBD1. CDR1 MNHNY and CDR2 SVGAGI come from the germline V gene (reference sequence). Trimming cost V 8 bases and J 2 bases; bases outside gene matches: 8. This CDR3 has 14 amino acids. DNA of the CDR3: TGTGCCAGCGGGACAGAAGTAGGGAACTATGGCTACACCTTC. Its protein is CASGTEVGNYGYTF.

This rearrangement joins TRBV30 to TRBJ2-1, with 8 bases fitting TRBD1. V dropped 4 bases and J dropped 4; count of bases not matched to a gene: 3. The length of the CDR3 is 13 residues. From germline, CDR1 is GTSNPN and CDR2 SVGIG (reference sequence). CDR3: CAWTGGRYNEQFF. The CDR3 coding sequence is TGTGCCTGGACAGGGGGCAGGTACAATGAGCAGTTCTTC.

On this clone: This specimen includes other DNA sequences encoding the same CDR3. The chain employs TRBV18 and TRBJ1-2; TRBD1 might be the D (6 bases). V gave up 0 bases and J gave up 6 bases, with 8 bases separating them. The CDR3 contains 13 residues. Germline values: CDR1 KGHSH, CDR2 LQKENI. This chain's CDR3 is CASSPPDRHGYTF. The CDR3 DNA follows: TGTGCCAGCTCACCACCAGACAGGCATGGCTACACCTTC.

The gene calls are TRBV19 and TRBJ1-1, with D possibly matching TRBD1 (5 bases). The CDR3 is made up of 15 amino acids. The V and J ends lost 5 bases and 1 base respectively, with 14 bases between them. CDR1 and CDR2 (germline): LNHDA, SQIVND (reference sequence). CDR3 coding DNA: TGTGCCAGTAGTGTGGGACGGAGGGGGAACACTGAAGCTTTCTTT. It encodes CASSVGRRGNTEAFF.

This clone has only one observation. The chain recombines TRBV9 with TRBJ2-7; TRBD1 matches at 7 bases. V gave up 1 base and J gave up 0 bases; unmatched junction bases: 4. The V gene's germline CDR1 is SGDLS and CDR2 YYNGEE. The CDR3 spans 15 residues. The DNA for the CDR3 is TGTGCCAGCAGCGTACAGACAGGGCCCTCCTACGAGCAGTACTTC. Residues: CASSVQTGPSYEQYF.

The V call is TRBV6-1, the J call TRBJ1-4; D unresolved. Trimming shortened V by 6 bases and J by 2 bases, and 13 bases separated the two germline ends. Germline values: CDR1 MNHNS, CDR2 SASEGT. CDR3 length: 15 amino acids. This CDR3 reads CASRWLLGTNEKLFF. CDR3 coding DNA: TGTGCCAGCAGATGGTTGCTCGGGACTAATGAAAAACTGTTTTTT.

V usage is TRBV7-2 and J usage is TRBJ2-3, with 7 nucleotides matching TRBD1. The ends lost 5 bases at V and 4 bases at J; junction bases unmatched: 6. The CDR3 runs 14 residues. The germline V gene encodes CDR1 SGHTA and CDR2 FQGNSA. The DNA of the CDR3 is TGTGCCAGCAGCCCAGGACAGGCCCCAGATACGCAGTATTTT. It translates to CASSPGQAPDTQYF.

This clone has just a few counts. The V and J genes are TRBV2 and TRBJ2-7, with 8 bases fitting TRBD1. Germline V lookup: CDR1 SNHLY, CDR2 FYNNEI. V lost 8 bases, J lost 7 bases, and 7 bases stayed unmatched. This CDR3 region has 12 residues. Here the CDR3 DNA reads TGTGCCAGCGGGCAGGGGGCTCGGGAGCAGTACTTC. It encodes CASGQGAREQYF.

V and J are TRBV19 and TRBJ2-1, with D perhaps TRBD1 (5 bases). The CDR3 is made up of 12 amino acids. Germline V lookup: CDR1 LNHDA, CDR2 SQIVND (reference sequence). V was pared by 7 bases and J by 10 bases, with 14 bases between. The CDR3 sequence is CASNQGSGEQFF. The CDR3 DNA is TGTGCCAGTAATCAGGGTTCCGGGGAGCAGTTCTTC.